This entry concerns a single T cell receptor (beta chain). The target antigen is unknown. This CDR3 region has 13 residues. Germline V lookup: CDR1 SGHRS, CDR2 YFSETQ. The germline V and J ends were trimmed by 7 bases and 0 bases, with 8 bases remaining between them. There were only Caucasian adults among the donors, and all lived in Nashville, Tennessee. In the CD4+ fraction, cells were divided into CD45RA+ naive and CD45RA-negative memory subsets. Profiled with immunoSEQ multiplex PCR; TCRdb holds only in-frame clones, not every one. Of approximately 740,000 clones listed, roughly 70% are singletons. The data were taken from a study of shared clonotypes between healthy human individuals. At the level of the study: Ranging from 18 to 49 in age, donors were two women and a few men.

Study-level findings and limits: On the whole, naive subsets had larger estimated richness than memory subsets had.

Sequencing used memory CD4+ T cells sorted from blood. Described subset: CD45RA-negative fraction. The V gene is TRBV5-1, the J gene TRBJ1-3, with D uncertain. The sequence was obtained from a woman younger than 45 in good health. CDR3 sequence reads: CASGQSSGNTIYF. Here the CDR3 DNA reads TGCGCCAGCGGGCAGAGCTCTGGAAACACCATATATTTT.